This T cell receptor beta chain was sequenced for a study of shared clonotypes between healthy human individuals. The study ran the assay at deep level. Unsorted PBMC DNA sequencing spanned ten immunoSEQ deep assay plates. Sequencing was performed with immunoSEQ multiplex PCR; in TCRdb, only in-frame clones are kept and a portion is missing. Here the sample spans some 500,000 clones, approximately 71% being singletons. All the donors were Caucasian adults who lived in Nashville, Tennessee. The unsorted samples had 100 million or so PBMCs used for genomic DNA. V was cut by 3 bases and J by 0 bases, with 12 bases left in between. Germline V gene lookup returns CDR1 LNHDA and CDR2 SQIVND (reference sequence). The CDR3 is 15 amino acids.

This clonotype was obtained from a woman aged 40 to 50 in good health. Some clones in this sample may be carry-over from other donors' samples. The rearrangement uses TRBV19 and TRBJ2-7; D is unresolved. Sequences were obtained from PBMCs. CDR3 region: CASSMGSESSYEQYF. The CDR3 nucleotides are TGTGCCAGTAGTATGGGCAGCGAGAGCTCCTACGAGCAGTACTTC.